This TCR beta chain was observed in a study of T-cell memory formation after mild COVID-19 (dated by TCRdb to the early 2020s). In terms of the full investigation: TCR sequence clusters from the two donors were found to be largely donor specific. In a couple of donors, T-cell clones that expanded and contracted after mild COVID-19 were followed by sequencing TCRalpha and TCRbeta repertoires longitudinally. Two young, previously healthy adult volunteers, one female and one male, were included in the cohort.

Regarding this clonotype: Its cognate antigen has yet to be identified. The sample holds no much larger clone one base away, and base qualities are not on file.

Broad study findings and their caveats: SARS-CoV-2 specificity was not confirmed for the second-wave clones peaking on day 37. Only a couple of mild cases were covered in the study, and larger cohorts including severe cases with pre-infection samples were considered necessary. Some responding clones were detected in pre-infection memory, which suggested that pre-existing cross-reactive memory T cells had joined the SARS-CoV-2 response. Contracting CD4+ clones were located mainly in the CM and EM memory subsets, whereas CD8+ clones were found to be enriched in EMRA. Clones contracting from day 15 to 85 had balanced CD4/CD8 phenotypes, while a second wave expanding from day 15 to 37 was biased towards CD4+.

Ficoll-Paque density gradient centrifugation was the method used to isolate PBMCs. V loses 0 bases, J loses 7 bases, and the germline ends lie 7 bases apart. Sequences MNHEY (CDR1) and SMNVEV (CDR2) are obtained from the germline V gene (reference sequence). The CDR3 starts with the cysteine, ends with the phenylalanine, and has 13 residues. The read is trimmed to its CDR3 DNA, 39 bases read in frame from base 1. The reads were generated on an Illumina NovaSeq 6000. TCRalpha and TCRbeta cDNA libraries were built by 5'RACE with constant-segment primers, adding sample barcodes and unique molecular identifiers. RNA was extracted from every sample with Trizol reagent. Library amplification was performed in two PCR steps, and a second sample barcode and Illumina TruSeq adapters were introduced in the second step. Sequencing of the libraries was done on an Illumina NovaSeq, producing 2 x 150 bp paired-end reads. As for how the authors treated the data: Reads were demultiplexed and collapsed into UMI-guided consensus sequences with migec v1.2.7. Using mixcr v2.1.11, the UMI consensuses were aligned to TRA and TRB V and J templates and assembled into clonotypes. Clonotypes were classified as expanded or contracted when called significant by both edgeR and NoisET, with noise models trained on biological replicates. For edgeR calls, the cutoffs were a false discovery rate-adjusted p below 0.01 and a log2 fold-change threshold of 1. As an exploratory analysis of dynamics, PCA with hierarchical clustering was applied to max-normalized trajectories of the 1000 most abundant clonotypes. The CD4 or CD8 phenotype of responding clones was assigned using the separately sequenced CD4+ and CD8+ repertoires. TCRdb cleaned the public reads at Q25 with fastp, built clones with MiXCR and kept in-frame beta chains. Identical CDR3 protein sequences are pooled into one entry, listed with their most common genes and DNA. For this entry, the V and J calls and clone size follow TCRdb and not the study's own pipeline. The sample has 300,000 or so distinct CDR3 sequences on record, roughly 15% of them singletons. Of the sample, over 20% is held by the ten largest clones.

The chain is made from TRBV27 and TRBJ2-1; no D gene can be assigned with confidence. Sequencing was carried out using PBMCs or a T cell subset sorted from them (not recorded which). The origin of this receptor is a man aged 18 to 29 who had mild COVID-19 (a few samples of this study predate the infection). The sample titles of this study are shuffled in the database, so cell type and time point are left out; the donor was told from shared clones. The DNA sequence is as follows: TGTGCCAGCAGTTTATCGGGGAAGAATGAGCAGTTCTTC. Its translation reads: CASSLSGKNEQFF.